This T cell receptor (beta chain) emerged from a study of control samples from healthy donors and cancer patients. Clones were read by immunoSEQ multiplex PCR, and TCRdb kept only the in-frame ones, dropping some. The table shows approximately 82,000 clones, with around 94% occurring only once. The receptor was derived from a woman aged 18 to 35 in good health. The sample comprised blood.

In DNA form, the CDR3 reads TGCGCCAGCAGCTTGGAGGGGAATGAGCAGTTCTTC. It codes for CASSLEGNEQFF. The genes are TRBV5-1 and TRBJ2-1; a weak D match, TRBD1 (5 bases). The CDR3 has 12 residues. V was pared by 0 bases and J by 7 bases, with 5 bases between. CDR1 SGHRS and CDR2 YFSETQ come from the germline V gene.